These 23 T cell receptor beta chains originate from one sample sequenced in a study of OX40 agonist ivuxolimab in advanced cancers. Repertoires were generated with immunoSEQ multiplex PCR, while TCRdb's copy carries only in-frame clones and drops some. The sample consists of 80,000 to 85,000 clones, about 86% of them appearing once. Sequencing used CD4+ or CD8+ T cells sorted from blood, obtained in a trial of the OX40 agonist ivuxolimab. These TCRs come from an adult with an advanced solid tumor such as melanoma, head and neck, liver or kidney cancer.

The genes are TRBV6-5 and TRBJ2-1, with D perhaps TRBD2 (6 bases). The CDR3 is 16 amino acids. V lost 2 bases, J lost 8 bases, and 19 bases lay in between. Per germline, CDR1 MNHEY and CDR2 SVGAGI. The DNA for the CDR3 is TGTGCCAGCAGTTACATGGGAAGGGCGGGGCCTGATGAGCAGTTCTTC. Translating it yields CASSYMGRAGPDEQFF.

CDR3 DNA sequence: TGTGCCAGCTTCGGGGGAACAGATACGCAGTATTTT. This encodes CASFGGTDTQYF. The chain combines TRBV2 with TRBJ2-3; perhaps TRBD2 as D (6 bases). V was cut by 8 bases and J by 3 bases, with 9 bases left in between. Germline lookup yields CDR1 SNHLY and CDR2 FYNNEI. The CDR3 is made up of 12 amino acids.

The rearrangement joins TRBV11-2 to TRBJ2-3; unclear D gene. This CDR3 is 15 amino acids long. Trimming shortened V by 5 bases and J by 2 bases, and 14 bases separated the two germline ends. In germline, CDR1 is SGHAT, CDR2 FQNNGV. The CDR3: CASSNPQRTTDTQYF. CDR3 nucleotide sequence: TGTGCCAGCAGCAACCCCCAGAGAACCACAGATACGCAGTATTTT.

J is TRBJ2-1 and V is TRBV4-3, with 9 bases identical to TRBD1. CDR1 is LGHNA, CDR2 YSLEER, per germline. V lost 0 bases, J lost 14 bases, and 5 bases stayed unmatched. The CDR3 loop spans 13 amino acids. The CDR3 DNA sequence: TGCGCCAGCAGCCAAGATTTTTGGACAGGGGAGTTCTTC. The encoded protein is CASSQDFWTGEFF.

Only one count was recorded for this clone. CDR3 sequence (DNA): TGCGCCAGCAGTGAGGGGGATCAGCCCCAGCATTTT. This gives the protein CASSEGDQPQHF. The chain recombines TRBV10-2 with TRBJ1-5; D uncertain. The V gene lost 2 bases and the J gene lost 5 bases, with 4 bases spanning the gap. From germline, CDR1 is WSHSY and CDR2 SAAADI. This CDR3 spans 12 amino acids.

The V gene is TRBV7-8, the J gene TRBJ2-1, with D unresolved. V lost 1 base and J lost 15, with 4 bases in between. The V gene's germline CDR1 is SGHVS and CDR2 FQNEAQ. The CDR3 is 9 residues long. CDR3 protein: CASSLELFF. The CDR3 DNA follows: TGTGCCAGCAGCTTAGAACTGTTCTTC.

V usage is TRBV2 and J usage is TRBJ1-4; D is possibly TRBD1 (6 bases). The germline gives CDR1 SNHLY, CDR2 FYNNEI. V dropped 2 bases and J dropped 2 bases, with 15 bases sitting between them. CDR3 length: 17 residues. The CDR3 protein is CASSETGTPRTNEKLFF. Here the CDR3 DNA reads TGTGCCAGCAGTGAAACGGGGACACCTCGGACTAATGAAAAACTGTTTTTT.

V gene TRBV13 combines with J gene TRBJ1-1; unclear D gene. Trimming left V 6 bases short and J 3 bases short, with 14 bases between. Looked up from germline, CDR1 is PRHDT and CDR2 is FYEKMQ (reference sequence). The CDR3 extends over 14 amino acids. CDR3 loop: CASRIWWSDTEAFF. The CDR3 coding sequence is TGTGCCAGCAGAATCTGGTGGTCGGACACTGAAGCTTTCTTT. The complete variable domain, with remaining parts taken from reference TRBV13 and TRBJ1-1, reads AAGVIQSPRHLIKEKRETATLKCYPIPRHDTVYWYQQGPGQDPQFLISFYEKMQSDKGSIPDRFSAQQFSDYHSELNMSSLELGDSALYFCASRIWWSDTEAFFGQGTRLTVV.

The chain employs TRBV7-9 and TRBJ2-5; TRBD1 might be the D (6 bases). The CDR3 is made up of 15 amino acids. From germline, CDR1 is SEHNR and CDR2 FQNEAQ (reference sequence). The V end was cut by 5 bases, the J end by 4 bases, with 17 bases between. For the CDR3, the DNA is TGTGCCAGCAGCCTCCCCCAGGGGCGCGGAGAGACCCAGTACTTC. As protein: CASSLPQGRGETQYF.

This clone was recorded once. The same CDR3 also results from other DNA sequences found in this sample. This chain joins TRBV7-8 and TRBJ1-1, with unresolved D. Trimming cost V 5 bases and J 1 base, with 11 bases left between them. The CDR3 has 14 amino acids. Germline CDR1 and CDR2: SGHVS and FQNEAQ. The CDR3 bases are TGTGCCAGCAGCCTACGTCCAACGAACACTGAAGCTTTCTTT. Its protein is CASSLRPTNTEAFF.

The genes are TRBV9 and TRBJ1-4; maybe TRBD1 (6 bases). CDR1 and CDR2 (germline): SGDLS, YYNGEE. Trimming stripped 4 bases from V and 8 bases from J, with 15 bases between. This CDR3 contains 14 residues. CDR3 sequence: CASSPRGDGEKLFF. Written as DNA, the CDR3 is TGTGCCAGCAGCCCTAGGGGGGATGGAGAAAAACTGTTTTTT.

The chain has TRBV27 and TRBJ1-1; D gene unclear. Trimming took off 2 bases at V and 5 bases at J, with 18 bases between the two ends. The CDR3 sequence is 16 residues long. Germline V gene lookup returns CDR1 MNHEY and CDR2 SMNVEV (reference sequence). Here the CDR3 reads CASSLRAVGARTEAFF. As DNA, the CDR3 is TGTGCCAGCAGTTTAAGGGCAGTGGGTGCGAGAACTGAAGCTTTCTTT.

The rearrangement joins TRBV7-9 to TRBJ1-2; 10 nucleotides agree with TRBD1. The CDR3 runs 17 residues. The trim removed 1 base at V and 5 bases at J, leaving 10 bases unmatched. From germline, CDR1 is SEHNR and CDR2 FQNEAQ (reference sequence). The CDR3 sequence: CASSLDGPGTGEYGYTF. DNA of the CDR3: TGTGCCAGCAGCTTAGATGGGCCCGGGACAGGGGAGTATGGCTACACCTTC. The full variable domain, rest sourced from reference TRBV7-9 and TRBJ1-2, is DTGVSQNPRHKITKRGQNVTFRCDPISEHNRLYWYRQTLGQGPEFLTYFQNEAQLEKSRLLSDRFSAERPKGSFSTLEIQRTEQGDSAMYLCASSLDGPGTGEYGYTFGSGTRLTVV.

The chain combines TRBV5-4 with TRBJ1-4, with a possible D match to TRBD1 (6 bases). Germline V gene data show CDR1 as SGHNT and CDR2 as YYREEE (reference sequence). The CDR3 has 17 amino acids. V shed 4 bases and J shed 2 bases, with 18 bases lying between them. The CDR3 DNA sequence: TGTGCCAGCAGCCCAGTCGGGGGGCGGGGCACTAATGAAAAACTGTTTTTT. It translates to CASSPVGGRGTNEKLFF.

V and J are TRBV28 and TRBJ2-3; 10 bases agree with TRBD1. This CDR3 spans 17 amino acids. In germline, CDR1 is MDHEN, CDR2 SYDVKM. V lost 4 bases to trimming and J lost 3 bases; unmatched junction nucleotides: 10. The CDR3 is CASSSKGGGQGTDTQYF. In DNA, the CDR3 is TGTGCCAGCAGTTCGAAAGGGGGGGGACAGGGGACAGATACGCAGTATTTT. Filled out from reference TRBV28 and TRBJ2-3, the complete variable domain reads DVKVTQSSRYLVKRTGEKVFLECVQDMDHENMFWYRQDPGLGLRLIYFSYDVKMKEKGDIPEGYSVSREKKERFSLILESASTNQTSMYLCASSSKGGGQGTDTQYFGPGTRLTVL.

The table lists this clone with a count of one. J is TRBJ2-7 and V is TRBV7-2; D unresolved. V was clipped by 2 bases and J by 3 bases, with 8 bases between them. The CDR3 length is 13 residues. The germline gives CDR1 SGHTA, CDR2 FQGNSA. CDR3 sequence: CASSLMSYYEQYF. The DNA for the CDR3 is TGTGCCAGCAGCTTAATGAGCTACTACGAGCAGTACTTC.

Points on this clone: Different DNA sequences within this sample yield the same CDR3. The V gene is TRBV19, the J gene TRBJ1-1, with no clear D. CDR1 and CDR2 from the germline V gene are LNHDA and SQIVND (reference sequence). The CDR3 loop spans 14 amino acids. The V and J ends lost 3 bases and 0 bases respectively, with 8 bases between them. The CDR3 loop is CASSMAGMNTEAFF. The CDR3 coding sequence is TGTGCCAGTAGTATGGCGGGGATGAACACTGAAGCTTTCTTT.

CDR3 DNA sequence: TGTGCCAGCAGCCAGGGGCGGACCGGAAACACCATATATTTT. Protein: CASSQGRTGNTIYF. This chain joins TRBV7-2 and TRBJ1-3; the D gene is possibly TRBD1 (6 bases). The V end was cut by 5 bases, the J end by 4 bases, with 12 bases between. Germline-derived CDR1 and CDR2 are SGHTA and FQGNSA. The length of the CDR3 is 14 residues.

The chain is built from TRBV27 and TRBJ2-7, with D maybe TRBD1 (6 bases). The V and J ends lost 1 base and 1 base respectively, with 8 bases between them. CDR1 and CDR2 (germline): MNHEY, SMNVEV (reference sequence). The CDR3 extends over 14 amino acids. Written as DNA, the CDR3 is TGTGCCAGCAGTTTATACAGGGAGTCCTACGAGCAGTACTTC. As protein: CASSLYRESYEQYF.

The chain employs TRBV28 and TRBJ2-5; no firm D call. CDR3 size: 11 residues. The germline V gene encodes CDR1 MDHEN and CDR2 SYDVKM. Trimming left V 6 bases short and J 8 bases short, with 10 bases between. The CDR3 region has the DNA TGTGCCAGCAGCTCCCCGGAAACCCAGTACTTC. Residues: CASSSPETQYF. The full variable domain, rest sourced from reference TRBV28 and TRBJ2-5, is DVKVTQSSRYLVKRTGEKVFLECVQDMDHENMFWYRQDPGLGLRLIYFSYDVKMKEKGDIPEGYSVSREKKERFSLILESASTNQTSMYLCASSSPETQYFGPGTRLLVL.

This sequence joins TRBV7-2 and TRBJ2-1; 11 nucleotides match TRBD2. Unmatched junction bases numbered 5, after V lost 4 bases and J lost 0 bases. This CDR3 region has 17 residues. Germline CDR1 reads SGHTA; CDR2 reads FQGNSA. CDR3 loop: CASSYPTSGTSYNEQFF. The CDR3 DNA sequence: TGTGCCAGCAGCTACCCGACTAGCGGGACCTCCTACAATGAGCAGTTCTTC.

This clone was found a few times. V usage is TRBV7-2 and J usage is TRBJ1-3; D is ambiguous. Deletions cut 5 bases from V and 4 bases from J, with 12 bases between. The CDR3 runs to 14 residues. Germline CDR1 SGHTA, CDR2 FQGNSA. CDR3 sequence: CASSPSNSGNTIYF. In DNA form, the CDR3 reads TGTGCCAGCAGCCCAAGTAACTCAGGAAACACCATATATTTT.

On this clone: Compared with germline, one end of the junction differs, possibly owing to a read error. The chain carries TRBV7-9 and TRBJ2-2, with 8 bases fitting TRBD1. The CDR3 is 14 residues long. In germline, CDR1 is SEHNR, CDR2 FQNEAQ (reference sequence). As DNA, the CDR3 is TGTGCCGGCAGGGGGCAACCGAACACCGGGGAGCTGTTTTTT. Its translation: CAGRGQPNTGELFF.